The 13 T cell receptor beta chains below all came from one sample that was sequenced in a study of early T cells in non-severe SARS-CoV-2 infection. From the 5' RACE reads, TCRdb called clonotypes with MiXCR, one entry per CDR3 protein. Of roughly 61,000 distinct CDR3 sequences listed, under 15% are singletons. Specimen: whole blood, collected at baseline. These receptors were obtained from an adult who was a healthcare worker with PCR-confirmed SARS-CoV-2 infection or an uninfected control (not recorded which).

The table lists this clonotype with a few counts. The genes are TRBV7-2 and TRBJ2-7; a weak D match, TRBD1 (5 bases). CDR1 is SGHTA, CDR2 FQGNSA, per germline. This CDR3 is 13 amino acids long. V dropped 8 bases and J dropped 0 bases, with 11 bases sitting between them. The CDR3 DNA reads as TGTGCCAGCGGACCCAGGGTCTCCTACGAGCAGTACTTC. Protein sequence: CASGPRVSYEQYF.

This clonotype was observed at least ten times. The chain combines TRBV12-3 or TRBV12-4 with TRBJ1-1, with TRBD1 identical over 9 bases. The CDR3 spans 14 residues. With V trimmed by 5 bases and J by 1 base, 2 bases remained unmatched. CDR3 in DNA: TGTGCCAGCAGTCCGGGACAGGGGAACACTGAAGCTTTCTTT. Residues: CASSPGQGNTEAFF.

This clonotype turned up a few times. This sequence joins TRBV5-1 and TRBJ1-3; weak D call: TRBD1 (6 bases). Trimming shortened V by 0 bases and J by 0 bases, and 13 bases separated the two germline ends. The germline V gene encodes CDR1 SGHRS and CDR2 YFSETQ. The CDR3 spans 17 residues. The CDR3 sequence is CASSLVVSRGSGNTIYF. As DNA, the CDR3 is TGCGCCAGCAGCTTGGTGGTGTCCAGGGGCTCTGGAAACACCATATATTTT.

This clonotype was seen a few times. V is TRBV11-2 and J is TRBJ2-2; D is ambiguous. V shed 0 bases and J shed 5 bases, with 7 bases lying between them. CDR1 is SGHAT and CDR2 is FQNNGV in the germline V gene. The CDR3 spans 14 residues. The CDR3 spells CASSLDLGTGELFF. CDR3 bases: TGTGCCAGCAGCTTAGACCTGGGGACCGGGGAGCTGTTTTTT.

This clonotype was seen repeatedly, ten times or more. The CDR3 here is CASSYWTSYEQYF. The CDR3 nucleotides are TGTGCCAGCAGTTACTGGACCTCCTACGAGCAGTACTTC. This chain joins TRBV6-2 or TRBV6-3 and TRBJ2-7; D is uncertain. The CDR3 is 13 residues long. Trimming stripped 1 base from V and 0 bases from J, with 4 bases between. CDR1 is MNHEY, CDR2 SVGEGT, per germline.

There are many counts of this clonotype. The chain is built from TRBV12-3 or TRBV12-4 and TRBJ2-1, with TRBD1 matching 7 bases. V lost 6 bases to trimming and J lost 4 bases; unmatched junction nucleotides: 6. The CDR3 has 14 amino acids. The CDR3 reads CASREDRTYNEQFF. As DNA, the CDR3 is TGTGCCAGCAGGGAGGACAGGACGTACAATGAGCAGTTCTTC.

This rearrangement joins TRBV4-3 to TRBJ1-2; D is perhaps TRBD1 (5 bases). The V gene's germline CDR1 is LGHNA and CDR2 YSLEER. The CDR3 sequence is 14 residues long. The V and J ends lost 1 base and 8 bases respectively, with 14 bases between them. The CDR3 sequence: CASSQVGTAGGYTF. Written as DNA, the CDR3 is TGCGCCAGCAGCCAAGTCGGGACCGCAGGGGGCTACACCTTC.

The chain couples TRBV20-1 to TRBJ2-7, with TRBD1 matching over 10 bases. The V gene end was trimmed by 5 bases and the J gene end by 2 bases; junction bases not matched to a gene: 15. Germline V gene sequence: CDR1 DFQATT, CDR2 SNEGSKA (reference sequence). CDR3 size: 17 residues. This chain's CDR3 is CSASSMGQGRQPYEQYF. The CDR3 DNA follows: TGCAGTGCTTCAAGCATGGGACAGGGGCGCCAGCCCTACGAGCAGTACTTC.

Only a few counts were recorded for this clonotype. J is TRBJ2-1 and V is TRBV4-1, with 10 bases identical to TRBD2. Germline values: CDR1 MGHRA, CDR2 YSYEKL. V shed 6 bases and J 7 bases; nucleotides not matched to a gene: 9. CDR3 length equals 15 residues. For the CDR3, the DNA is TGCGCCAGCAGACTTCTAGCGGGAGTCAGAAATGAGCAGTTCTTC. It translates to CASRLLAGVRNEQFF.

Only a few counts were recorded for this clonotype. The chain links TRBV5-6 to TRBJ2-1; 9 bases are a match to TRBD2. V trimming: 3 bases; J trimming: 0 bases; junction bases outside the gene matches: 4. Germline values: CDR1 SGHDT, CDR2 YYEEEE. The CDR3 runs to 16 residues. Here the CDR3 reads CASSSIAGVSYNEQFF. The CDR3 DNA reads TGTGCCAGCAGCTCGATAGCGGGGGTCTCCTACAATGAGCAGTTCTTC.

The J gene is TRBJ1-1, the V gene TRBV11-2; unclear D gene. This CDR3 has 13 amino acids. The V and J ends lost 1 base and 7 bases respectively, with 10 bases between them. Germline V gene data show CDR1 as SGHAT and CDR2 as FQNNGV. The CDR3 DNA follows: TGTGCCAGCAGCTTAGGGGAGGGATTTGAAGCTTTCTTT. The encoded protein is CASSLGEGFEAFF.

This clonotype has a handful of counts. This chain uses TRBV5-1 with TRBJ2-7; TRBD1 aligns across 10 bases. The CDR3 has 14 residues. Trimming at V came to 3 bases and at J to 4 bases, leaving 4 bases not matched to a gene. CDR1 and CDR2 (germline): SGHRS, YFSETQ. In DNA form, the CDR3 reads TGCGCCAGCAGCTGGGGGACAGGGGATTACGAGCAGTACTTC. This sequence encodes CASSWGTGDYEQYF. The full variable domain, its missing parts supplied by reference TRBV5-1 and TRBJ2-7, is KAGVTQTPRYLIKTRGQQVTLSCSPISGHRSVSWYQQTPGQGLQFLFEYFSETQRNKGNFPGRFSGRQFSNSRSEMNVSTLELGDSALYLCASSWGTGDYEQYFGPGTRLTVT.

The chain recombines TRBV3-1 with TRBJ2-5, with D unclear. The CDR3 length is 15 residues. The germline V and J ends were trimmed by 3 bases and 3 bases, with 14 bases remaining between them. Germline V gene data show CDR1 as LGHDT and CDR2 as YNNKEL (reference sequence). This chain's CDR3 is CASSQPRSTEETQYF. CDR3 bases: TGTGCCAGCAGCCAGCCTAGATCGACTGAAGAGACCCAGTACTTC.